Listed here are 4 T cell receptor beta chains from one sample, sequenced in a study of beta chain features in type 1 diabetes (dated by TCRdb to 2016 to 2019). Overall results and qualifications from the work: A moderate but significant shortening of TCRB CDR3 length was observed in type 1 diabetes patients in all four CD4+ subsets.

These receptors' antigens are unknown. Library preparation employed the immunoSEQ multiplex PCR assay. The entire isolated RNA was reverse transcribed using the High Capacity cDNA Reverse Transcription Kit, and thus expressed TCRB transcripts were sequenced. The immuneACCESS repertoire file appears here via TCRdb, limited to in-frame rearrangements. These files lack a portion of the clones; in checked studies, under half of the deficit traces to unresolved V genes, and the cause of the others is not known. The sample table lists about 650,000 clones, approximately 13% of them with a count of one. The ten largest clonotypes hold around 0.12% of the sample. Sequencing was done on a sample of naive CD4+ T cells from blood. The cell subset or site label for this specimen denotes: true naive CD4+ T cells. All receptors come from a man aged 30 to 45 with type 1 diabetes.

The sample holds a few counts of this clone. The gene calls are TRBV2 and TRBJ2-5; TRBD1 agrees at 7 bases. V lost 5 bases and J lost 1; bases outside the gene matches: 7. Per germline, CDR1 SNHLY and CDR2 FYNNEI. The CDR3 covers 15 residues. CDR3 nucleotides: TGTGCCAGCAGTTTTGACAGGGCCGCCCAAGAGACCCAGTACTTC. Protein: CASSFDRAAQETQYF.

In regard to this clone: The sample has other DNA sequences that encode this CDR3 too. This chain joins TRBV4-3 and TRBJ1-4, with TRBD1 as a possible D gene (5 bases). Germline assignment: CDR1 LGHNA and CDR2 YSLEER. This CDR3 region has 14 residues. The V end was cut by 1 base, the J end by 8 bases, with 11 bases between. The CDR3 DNA follows: TGCGCCAGCAGCCAAGCACGCAGGGAAGAAAAACTGTTTTTT. It yields the protein CASSQARREEKLFF.

This clone was counted between two and nine times. The rearrangement links TRBV7-3 to TRBJ1-1; D is undetermined. Trimming removed 4 bases from V and 6 bases from J, with 12 bases in between. There are 13 residues in the CDR3. CDR1 is SGHTA, CDR2 FQGTGA, per germline. The CDR3 sequence: CASSSHQAAEAFF. The CDR3, as DNA: TGTGCCAGCAGCTCTCATCAGGCTGCTGAAGCTTTCTTT.

This clone appeared a few times. The V gene is TRBV6-6, the J gene TRBJ2-1; no firm D call. Trimming took 7 bases from V and 5 from J, leaving 6 bases between them. Germline CDR1 MNHNY, CDR2 SVGAGI (reference sequence). The CDR3 is 11 amino acids. CDR3 nucleotide sequence: TGTGCCAGCACGATCGACAATGAGCAGTTCTTC. This sequence encodes CASTIDNEQFF.